This TCR beta chain comes out of a study of blood T cell repertoires in COVID-19. Background on the study: Collection of acute and convalescent COVID-19 samples took place in the United States, Italy and Spain. The analysed material was cDNA or gDNA that came from T cells, B-cell-depleted T cells, or PBMCs.

This table comes from immunoSEQ multiplex PCR, and its TCRdb copy is limited to in-frame clones, with some not included. The sample contains 150,000 to 200,000 clones, around 84% of which appear only once. Cohorts were assigned according to the clinical history that participants reported. The receptor comes from a man aged 40-49 years who had recovered from COVID-19. Material for sequencing was PBMCs or T cells enriched from blood (not recorded which).

The CDR3 sequence: CASSPGQGARDTQYF. The CDR3 region has the DNA TGTGCCAGCAGCCCCGGACAGGGGGCGAGGGATACGCAGTATTTT. The chain carries TRBV7-3 and TRBJ2-3; 11 nucleotides align to TRBD1. With V trimmed by 5 bases and J by 6 bases, 7 bases remained unmatched. The CDR3 length is 15 residues. Germline loops: CDR1 SGHTA, CDR2 FQGTGA.